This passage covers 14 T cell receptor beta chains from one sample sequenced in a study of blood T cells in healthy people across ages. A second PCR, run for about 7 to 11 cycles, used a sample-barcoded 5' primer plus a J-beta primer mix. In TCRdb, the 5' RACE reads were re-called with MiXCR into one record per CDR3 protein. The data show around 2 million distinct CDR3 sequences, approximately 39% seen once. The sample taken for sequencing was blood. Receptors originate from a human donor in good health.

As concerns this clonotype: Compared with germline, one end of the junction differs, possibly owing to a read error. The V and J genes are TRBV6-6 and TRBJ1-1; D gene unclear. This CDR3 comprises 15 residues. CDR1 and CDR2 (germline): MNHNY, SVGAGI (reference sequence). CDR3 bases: TGTGCCAGCAGCTTTAGTCGAGGGATTAACACTGAAGCTTACTTT. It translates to CASSFSRGINTEAYF.

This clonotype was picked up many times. The CDR3 here is CSASAGGNYGYTF. DNA for the CDR3: TGCAGTGCCAGCGCAGGGGGGAACTATGGCTACACCTTC. The chain links TRBV20-1 to TRBJ1-2; 7 positions match TRBD1. With V trimmed by 6 bases and J by 2 bases, 6 bases remained unmatched. Germline values: CDR1 DFQATT, CDR2 SNEGSKA (reference sequence). The CDR3 runs 13 residues.

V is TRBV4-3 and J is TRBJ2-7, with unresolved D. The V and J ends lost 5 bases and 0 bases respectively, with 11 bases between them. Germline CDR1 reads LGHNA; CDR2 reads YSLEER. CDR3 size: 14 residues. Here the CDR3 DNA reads TGCGCCAGCAGCAGTCTGGCAGTCTCCTACGAGCAGTACTTC. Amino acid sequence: CASSSLAVSYEQYF.

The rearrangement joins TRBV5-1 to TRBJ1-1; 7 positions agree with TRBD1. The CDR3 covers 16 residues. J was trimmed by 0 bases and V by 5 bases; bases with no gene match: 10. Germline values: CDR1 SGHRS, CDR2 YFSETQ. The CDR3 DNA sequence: TGCGCCAGCAGGGCCGACAGGGCCCTTTTGAACACTGAAGCTTTCTTT. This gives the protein CASRADRALLNTEAFF. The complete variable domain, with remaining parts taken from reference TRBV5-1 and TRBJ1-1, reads KAGVTQTPRYLIKTRGQQVTLSCSPISGHRSVSWYQQTPGQGLQFLFEYFSETQRNKGNFPGRFSGRQFSNSRSEMNVSTLELGDSALYLCASRADRALLNTEAFFGQGTRLTVV.

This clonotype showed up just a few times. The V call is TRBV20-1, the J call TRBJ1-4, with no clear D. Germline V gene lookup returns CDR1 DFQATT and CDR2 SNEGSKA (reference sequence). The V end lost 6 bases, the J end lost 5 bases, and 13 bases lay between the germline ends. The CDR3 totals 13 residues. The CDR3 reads CSARRSENEKLFF. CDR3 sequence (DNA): TGCAGTGCCAGGAGATCGGAAAATGAAAAACTGTTTTTT.

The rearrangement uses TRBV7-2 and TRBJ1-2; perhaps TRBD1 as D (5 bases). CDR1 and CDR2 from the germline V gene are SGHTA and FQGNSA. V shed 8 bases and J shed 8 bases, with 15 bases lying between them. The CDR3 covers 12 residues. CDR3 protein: CASGLGTGGYTF. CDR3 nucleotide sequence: TGTGCCAGCGGTCTCGGGACCGGGGGCTACACCTTC. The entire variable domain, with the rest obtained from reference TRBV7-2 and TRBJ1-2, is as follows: GAGVSQSPSNKVTEKGKDVELRCDPISGHTALYWYRQSLGQGLEFLIYFQGNSAPDKSGLPSDRFSAERTGGSVSTLTIQRTQQEDSAVYLCASGLGTGGYTFGSGTRLTVV.

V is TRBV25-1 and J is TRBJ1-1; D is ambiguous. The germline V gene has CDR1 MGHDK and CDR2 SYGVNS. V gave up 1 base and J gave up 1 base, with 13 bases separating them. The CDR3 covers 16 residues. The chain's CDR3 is CASSEWGRGGNTEAFF. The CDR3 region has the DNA TGTGCCAGCAGTGAATGGGGAAGAGGAGGGAACACTGAAGCTTTCTTT.

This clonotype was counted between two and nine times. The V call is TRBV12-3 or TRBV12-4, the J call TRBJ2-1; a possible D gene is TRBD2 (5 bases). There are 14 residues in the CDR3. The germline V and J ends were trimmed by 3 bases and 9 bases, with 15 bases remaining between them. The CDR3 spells CASSFVGPEGEQFF. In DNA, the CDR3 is TGTGCCAGCAGTTTTGTTGGCCCCGAGGGTGAGCAGTTCTTC.

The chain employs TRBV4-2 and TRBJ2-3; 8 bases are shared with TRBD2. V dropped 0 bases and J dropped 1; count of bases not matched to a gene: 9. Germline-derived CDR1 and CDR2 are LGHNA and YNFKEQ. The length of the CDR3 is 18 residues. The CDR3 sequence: CASSQDLEGRGGTDTQYF. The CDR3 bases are TGTGCCAGCAGCCAAGATCTTGAAGGGCGGGGGGGCACAGATACGCAGTATTTT.

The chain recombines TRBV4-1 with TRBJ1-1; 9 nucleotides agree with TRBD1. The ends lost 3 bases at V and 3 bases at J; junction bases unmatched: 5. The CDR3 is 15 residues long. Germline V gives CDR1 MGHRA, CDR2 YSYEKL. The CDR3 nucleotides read TGCGCCAGCAGCCATCTCGGACAGGGGCACACTGAAGCTTTCTTT. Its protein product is CASSHLGQGHTEAFF.

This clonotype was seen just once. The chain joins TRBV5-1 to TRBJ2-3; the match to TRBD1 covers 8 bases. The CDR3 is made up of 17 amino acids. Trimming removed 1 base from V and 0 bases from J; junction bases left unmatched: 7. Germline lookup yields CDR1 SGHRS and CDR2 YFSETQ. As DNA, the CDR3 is TGCGCCAGCAGCTTGTTGGGACAGGCGACTAGCACAGATACGCAGTATTTT. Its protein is CASSLLGQATSTDTQYF.

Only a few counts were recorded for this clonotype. CDR3 bases: TGTGCCAGCAGCGTGTCTGGCGGGGGGGACGCAGATACGCAGTATTTT. Translation: CASSVSGGGDADTQYF. The chain has TRBV9 and TRBJ2-3; 9 bases are shared with TRBD2. The CDR3 totals 16 residues. V lost 2 bases to trimming and J lost 4 bases; unmatched junction nucleotides: 8. Per germline, CDR1 SGDLS and CDR2 YYNGEE.

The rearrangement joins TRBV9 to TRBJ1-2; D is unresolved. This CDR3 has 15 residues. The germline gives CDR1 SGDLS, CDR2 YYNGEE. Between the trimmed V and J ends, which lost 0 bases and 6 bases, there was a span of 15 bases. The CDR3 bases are TGTGCCAGCAGCGTAGCCCCCACCGTCTCGGATGGCTACACCTTC. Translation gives CASSVAPTVSDGYTF.

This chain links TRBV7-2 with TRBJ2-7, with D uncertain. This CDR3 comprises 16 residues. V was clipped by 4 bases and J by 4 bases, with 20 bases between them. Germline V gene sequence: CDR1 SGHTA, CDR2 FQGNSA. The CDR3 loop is CASSSLFGSTGYEQYF. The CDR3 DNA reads TGTGCCAGCAGCTCACTTTTCGGCAGCACCGGATACGAGCAGTACTTC.